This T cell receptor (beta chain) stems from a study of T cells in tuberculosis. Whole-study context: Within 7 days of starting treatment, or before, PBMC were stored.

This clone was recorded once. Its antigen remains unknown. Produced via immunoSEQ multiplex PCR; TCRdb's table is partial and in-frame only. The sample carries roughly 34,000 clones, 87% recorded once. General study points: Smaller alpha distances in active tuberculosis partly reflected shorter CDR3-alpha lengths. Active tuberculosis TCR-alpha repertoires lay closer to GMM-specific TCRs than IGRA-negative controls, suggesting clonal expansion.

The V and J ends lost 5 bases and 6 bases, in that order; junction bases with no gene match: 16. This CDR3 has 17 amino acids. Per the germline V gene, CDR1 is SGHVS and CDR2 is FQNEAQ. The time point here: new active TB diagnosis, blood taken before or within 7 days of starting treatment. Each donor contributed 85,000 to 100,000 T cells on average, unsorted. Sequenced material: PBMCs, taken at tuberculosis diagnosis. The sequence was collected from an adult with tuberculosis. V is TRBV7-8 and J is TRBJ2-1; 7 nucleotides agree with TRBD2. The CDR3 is CASSPPEGLVRGNEQFF. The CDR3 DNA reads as TGTGCCAGCAGCCCACCTGAAGGACTAGTCAGAGGCAATGAGCAGTTCTTC.